This is a list of T cell receptor beta chains from one sample in a study of blood T cell repertoires in COVID-19. TCRdb's copy holds only in-frame clones and misses some; the assay was immunoSEQ multiplex PCR. The table lists more than 150,000 clones, nearly 90% of them singletons. Material for sequencing was peripheral blood. The receptors come from a middle-aged man with acute or convalescent COVID-19. CDR3s include the opening cysteine and the closing phenylalanine or tryptophan. The D gene is left open where the match is weak. Rows give clone size only sometimes, using once, few, many, or a class for an expanded clone.

TRBV19	.	TRBD1	TRBJ1-1	CASSIRGQGVTEAFF	TGTGCCAGTAGTATAAGGGGACAGGGGGTGACTGAAGCTTTCTTT
TRBV4-1	.	TRBD1	TRBJ2-5	CASSQPDRDQETQYF	TGCGCCAGCAGCCAACCGGACAGGGACCAAGAGACCCAGTACTTC
TRBV28	.	TRBD2	TRBJ2-1	CASSRPGLAGVSFF	TGTGCCAGCAGTCGTCCGGGACTAGCGGGAGTTTCGTTCTTC
TRBV7-2	few	.	TRBJ1-1	CASSLGRNTEAFF	TGTGCCAGCAGCTTAGGCAGAAACACTGAAGCTTTCTTT
TRBV6-2/TRBV6-3	.	.	TRBJ1-5	CASSYTRIYNQPQHF	TGTGCCAGCAGTTACACTAGGATATACAATCAGCCCCAGCATTTT
TRBV7-9	.	.	TRBJ2-3	CASSNRRGPDTQYF	TGTGCCAGCAGCAACAGAAGGGGCCCAGATACGCAGTATTTT
TRBV27	.	TRBD1	TRBJ1-1	CASSSVGQAAFF	TGTGCCAGCAGTTCCGTCGGACAGGCGGCTTTCTTT
TRBV6-5	.	.	TRBJ2-1	CASSSVRVYNEQFF	TGTGCCAGCAGTTCGGTGAGGGTGTACAATGAGCAGTTCTTC
TRBV7-3	.	.	TRBJ2-1	CASSLSRDEQFF	TGTGCCAGCAGCTTAAGCAGGGATGAGCAGTTCTTC
TRBV2	.	TRBD2	TRBJ2-5	CASTPLAGGETQYF	TGTGCCAGCACCCCACTAGCGGGAGGAGAGACCCAGTACTTC
TRBV2	few	TRBD1	TRBJ1-6	CASSSIPGQGGALHF	TGTGCCAGCAGTTCTATCCCGGGACAGGGTGGGGCCCTCCACTTT
TRBV6-5	.	.	TRBJ2-2	CASSSLFPGELFF	TGTGCCAGCAGTTCGTTATTCCCCGGGGAGCTGTTTTTT
TRBV28	once	.	TRBJ2-3	CASSLTGRATDTQYF	TGTGCCAGCAGTCTTACAGGGCGCGCCACAGATACGCAGTATTTT
TRBV15	.	TRBD1	TRBJ2-7	CATSRRTGPGYEQYF	TGTGCCACCAGCAGAAGGACAGGCCCTGGCTACGAGCAGTACTTC
TRBV13	.	TRBD2	TRBJ2-7	CASRLTSGEGYEQYF	TGTGCCAGCAGACTTACTAGCGGGGAGGGCTACGAGCAGTACTTC
TRBV29-1	.	.	TRBJ2-7	CSVGTLGPHLEQYF	TGCAGCGTTGGGACACTGGGGCCCCATCTCGAGCAGTACTTC
TRBV10-2	once	.	TRBJ1-5	CASNIQGGQPQHF	TGCGCCAGCAATATACAGGGTGGTCAGCCCCAGCATTTT
TRBV7-9	once	TRBD2	TRBJ2-7	CASRPSGGSEQYF	TGTGCCAGCAGACCTAGCGGGGGCAGCGAGCAGTACTTC
TRBV4-1	.	.	TRBJ1-1	CASSQVTVLNTEAFF	TGCGCCAGCAGCCAAGTCACGGTCCTGAACACTGAAGCTTTCTTT
TRBV4-1	.	TRBD1	TRBJ1-1	CASGNRGRWGTEAFF	TGCGCCAGCGGAAACAGGGGGCGTTGGGGCACTGAAGCTTTCTTT
TRBV13	.	.	TRBJ1-6	CASSLGSYSPLHF	TGTGCCAGCAGCCTAGGCAGTTATTCACCCCTCCACTTT
TRBV19	.	.	TRBJ2-1	CASSPPWLGIVREQFF	TGTGCCAGTAGCCCCCCTTGGCTAGGAATTGTTCGTGAGCAGTTCTTC
TRBV6-5	.	TRBD2	TRBJ2-1	CASSYRRLADYNEQFF	TGTGCCAGCAGTTACCGAAGACTAGCGGATTACAATGAGCAGTTCTTC